The clone carrying this TCR beta chain was seen at least ten times. Its antigen is not known. This record belongs to a study of molecular identifiers for immune sequencing clone quantification. Background on the study: Replicate RNA came from about 20,000 or 100,000 naive CD8 cells and was split five ways, and four parts were sequenced. Study results and caveats: Spiked Jurkat TCR RNA originating from one cell could reportedly be identified amid around 970,000 naive cells.

For bulk TCR libraries, previously described methods and listed TCR primers were used. Each CDR3 protein is one row after TCRdb ran MiXCR on the PCR reads. The sample consists of around 480,000 distinct CDR3 sequences, 25% of them appearing once. Per the germline V gene, CDR1 is SGHNT and CDR2 is YYREEE (reference sequence). V was shortened by 4 bases and J by 1 base, with 14 bases between the two germline ends. The CDR3 is made up of 15 amino acids. The sequenced sample consisted of naive CD8+ T cells from blood, with Jurkat cell RNA spiked in. Subset: FACS-sorted CD8+CD4-CCR7+CD45RA+ naive T cells. V usage is TRBV5-4 and J usage is TRBJ2-5; unclear D gene. The sequence came from a human donor in good health. Some libraries in this study had Jurkat cell RNA spiked in. For the CDR3, the DNA is TGTGCCAGCAGCCCGTTGGGGAATAGCCAAGAGACCCAGTACTTC. It is translated as CASSPLGNSQETQYF.